The 12 T cell receptor beta chains below all came from one sample that was sequenced in a study of cytomegalovirus exposure and HLA in healthy donors. The study ran its PCR with 60 Vbeta and 13 Jbeta primers. Data came from immunoSEQ multiplex PCR; TCRdb stores just in-frame clones and leaves some out. The sample has 120,000 or so clones, more than 60% seen once. Sequencing input: PBMCs. These receptors all come from a man younger than 40 in good health and CMV-seropositive.

V is TRBV23-1 and J is TRBJ1-2; no reliable D call. TRBV23-1 falls under the ORF class, with uncertain function. The CDR3 sequence is 11 residues long. Between the trimmed V and J ends, which lost 6 bases and 8 bases, there was a span of 10 bases. CDR3 sequence (DNA): TGCGCCAGCAGGCTAAGGAGCGGCTACACCTTC. Protein sequence: CASRLRSGYTF.

V gene TRBV2 combines with J gene TRBJ1-1, with a possible D match to TRBD1 (5 bases). The V gene's germline CDR1 is SNHLY and CDR2 FYNNEI. This CDR3 is 13 amino acids long. The V end was cut by 8 bases, the J end by 1 base, with 11 bases between. CDR3 sequence: CASCRDWNTEAFF. In DNA form, the CDR3 reads TGTGCCAGCTGCCGGGACTGGAACACTGAAGCTTTCTTT.

The gene calls are TRBV7-2 and TRBJ2-2, with D tentatively TRBD2 (7 bases). This CDR3 contains 16 residues. V gave up 6 bases and J gave up 5 bases, with 19 bases separating them. Germline loops: CDR1 SGHTA, CDR2 FQGNSA. CDR3 amino acids: CASRGGGGLLTGELFF. CDR3 coding DNA: TGTGCCAGCAGGGGAGGGGGGGGTCTGTTGACCGGGGAGCTGTTTTTT.

The V gene is TRBV30, the J gene TRBJ2-3; TRBD2 matches 11 bases. The CDR3 runs 14 residues. CDR1 and CDR2 (germline): GTSNPN, SVGIG (reference sequence). V gave up 5 bases and J gave up 1 base; unmatched junction bases: 2. The CDR3 DNA reads TGTGCCTGGTCGACTAGCGGGGGCACAGATACGCAGTATTTT. It encodes CAWSTSGGTDTQYF.

The genes are TRBV5-4 and TRBJ2-1; 12 nucleotides agree with TRBD2. With V trimmed by 4 bases and J by 8 bases, 13 bases remained unmatched. The CDR3 runs 17 residues. Germline CDR1 SGHNT, CDR2 YYREEE (reference sequence). The CDR3 protein is CASSPLAGGPSRHEQFF. DNA of the CDR3: TGTGCCAGCAGCCCGCTAGCGGGGGGGCCATCACGGCATGAGCAGTTCTTC.

The gene calls are TRBV21-1 and TRBJ2-5; the table names TRBD1, a call not compared with the DNA. The DNA end favors TRBJ2-7, so the J call may be wrong. TRBV21-1 represents a pseudogene. This CDR3 comprises 16 residues. In DNA form, the CDR3 reads TGTGCCAGCAGCAAAGTAAATGGGACAAAAGAACACGAGCAGTACTTC. This sequence encodes CASSKVNGTKEHEQYF.

This clone appeared once. One end of the junction does not line up with germline, which may come from a read error. This chain joins TRBV7-9 and TRBJ2-5; the D gene is possibly TRBD1 (5 bases). Germline CDR1 reads SEHNR; CDR2 reads FQNEAQ (reference sequence). The CDR3 is 15 residues long. The CDR3 nucleotides are TGTTCCAGCAGCCAGGGCGGAGTATCCCAAGAGACCCAGTACTTC. Residues: CSSSQGGVSQETQYF. Combining the CDR3 with reference TRBV7-9 and TRBJ2-5 gives the whole variable domain DTGVSQNPRHKITKRGQNVTFRCDPISEHNRLYWYRQTLGQGPEFLTYFQNEAQLEKSRLLSDRFSAERPKGSFSTLEIQRTEQGDSAMYLCSSSQGGVSQETQYFGPGTRLLVL.

The V gene is TRBV4-2, the J gene TRBJ1-2, with 7 bases identical to TRBD1. The V and J ends lost 4 bases and 7 bases, in that order; junction bases with no gene match: 12. Germline loops: CDR1 LGHNA, CDR2 YNFKEQ. The CDR3 is made up of 15 amino acids. The CDR3 region is CASSPRVGGAAGYTF. For the CDR3, the DNA is TGTGCCAGCAGCCCTAGGGTAGGGGGCGCGGCTGGCTACACCTTC.

The chain joins TRBV5-1 to TRBJ2-2, with no clear D. The CDR3 length is 15 residues. The germline gives CDR1 SGHRS, CDR2 YFSETQ. V lost 5 bases and J lost 3, with 14 bases in between. The CDR3, as DNA: TGCGCCAGCAGTGGTATCCGGTCGTACACCGGGGAGCTGTTTTTT. This sequence encodes CASSGIRSYTGELFF.

This chain links TRBV20-1 with TRBJ2-7; D possibly corresponds to TRBD2 (5 bases). The V and J ends lost 2 bases and 4 bases respectively, with 6 bases between them. CDR1 and CDR2 from the germline V gene are DFQATT and SNEGSKA (reference sequence). The CDR3 totals 11 residues. In DNA, the CDR3 is TGCAGTGCTAGAACGGGGTACGAGCAGTACTTC. Amino acids: CSARTGYEQYF.

The rearrangement uses TRBV27 and TRBJ2-7; 8 bases are a match to TRBD2. The length of the CDR3 is 20 residues. The V gene's germline CDR1 is MNHEY and CDR2 SMNVEV (reference sequence). Trimming cost V 2 bases and J 2 bases; bases outside gene matches: 20. In DNA form, the CDR3 reads TGTGCCAGCAGTTTAAAGTTTCCCCTTACTCGCGGGGGGCCGACCTACGAGCAGTACTTC. It yields the protein CASSLKFPLTRGGPTYEQYF.

The V and J genes are TRBV5-6 and TRBJ1-2; 10 bases agree with TRBD1. The CDR3 consists of 14 residues. The junction had 0 bases not matched to a gene; V was cut back by 0 bases and J by 4 bases. Germline V lookup: CDR1 SGHDT, CDR2 YYEEEE. In nucleotides, the CDR3 is TGTGCCAGCAGCTTGGGGACAGGGGGCTATGGCTACACCTTC. It codes for CASSLGTGGYGYTF.